This is a list of T cell receptor beta chains from one sample in a study of blood T cell repertoires in COVID-19. Libraries were prepared by immunoSEQ multiplex PCR; TCRdb keeps only in-frame clonotypes and omits some of them. The sample records roughly 130,000 clones, less than 90% being singletons. The sequenced material came from peripheral blood. The receptors come from a man aged 25 to 40 with COVID-19, enrolled during active disease. The CDR3 runs from the conserved cysteine through the conserved F or W. The D gene is left open where the match is weak. The listing skips clone size in some rows; elsewhere it reads once, few, many or a size class.

j_gene	d_gene	len	abundance	v_gene	CDR3nt	CDR3aa
TRBJ2-7	NA	14	NA	TRBV27	TGTGCCAGCAGTCGCCAGGGCCCCGGCTACGAGCAGTACTTC	CASSRQGPGYEQYF
TRBJ1-2	TRBD1	14	NA	TRBV9	TGTGCCAGCAGCGTTATGACAGGGATGCAAGGCTACACCTTC	CASSVMTGMQGYTF
TRBJ1-3	NA	16	few	TRBV28	TGTGCCAGCCACTGGGGGGGGCTTCTCTCTGGAAACACCATATATTTT	CASHWGGLLSGNTIYF
TRBJ2-7	TRBD1	15	NA	TRBV14	TGTGCCAGCAGCCAAGATTTCGACAGGGGTTACGAGCAGTACTTC	CASSQDFDRGYEQYF
TRBJ1-2	TRBD1	15	NA	TRBV18	TGTGCCAGCTCACCTCTAGGGACAGGGTTCGATGGCTACACCTTC	CASSPLGTGFDGYTF
TRBJ2-1	TRBD2	16	NA	TRBV9	TGTGCCAGCAGCGTAGTAGCGGGAGGGTCCTACAATGAGCAGTTCTTC	CASSVVAGGSYNEQFF
TRBJ2-1	NA	17	NA	TRBV13	TGTGCCAGCAGCTCCCCCGGAGTCGGAAGCTCCTACAATGAGCAGTTCTTC	CASSSPGVGSSYNEQFF
TRBJ2-7	TRBD1	15	NA	TRBV28	TGTGCCAGCAGTTTATTGGGACAGGGGTCTCACGAGCAGTACTTC	CASSLLGQGSHEQYF
TRBJ2-1	TRBD1	13	NA	TRBV11-1	TGTGCCAGCAGGGACAGGGATTTCGATGAGCAGTTCTTC	CASRDRDFDEQFF
TRBJ2-1	TRBD2	18	NA	TRBV4-3	TGCGCCAGCAGCCAAGGACTAGCGGGAGCCCCCTCCTACAATGAGCAGTTCTTC	CASSQGLAGAPSYNEQFF
TRBJ1-2	TRBD1	12	once	TRBV5-8	TGTGCCAGCAGTCTTTGGACAGGCCTTCCCACCTTC	CASSLWTGLPTF
TRBJ1-5	NA	15	NA	TRBV27	TGTGCCAGCAGCTCAGACTCGGGGGGCAATCAGCCCCAGCATTTT	CASSSDSGGNQPQHF
TRBJ2-1	TRBD1	14	NA	TRBV7-7	TGTGCTAGCAGCCCGGGACAGGGTTACAATGAGCAGTTCTTC	CASSPGQGYNEQFF
TRBJ2-6	TRBD1	17	once	TRBV7-2	TGTGCCAGCAGCCGCGGACAGGGCGCCTCTGGGGCCAACGTCCTGACTTTC	CASSRGQGASGANVLTF
TRBJ2-3	NA	16	NA	TRBV7-8	TGTGCCAGCAGCCCGCGCTTGGGGCGACGCGGCGATACGCAGTATTTT	CASSPRLGRRGDTQYF
TRBJ2-6	TRBD2	19	NA	TRBV5-5	TGTGCCAGCAGCTTGAAGGGCATGGGTAGCGGGAGTGGGGCCAACGTCCTGACTTTC	CASSLKGMGSGSGANVLTF
TRBJ1-2	TRBD1	14	NA	TRBV9	TGTGCCAGCAGCGATAGTGGGACAGGGCGTGGCTACACCTTC	CASSDSGTGRGYTF
TRBJ1-4	TRBD1	14	NA	TRBV5-1	TGCGCCAGCAGCTTTCTAGGACAGGGAGAAAAACTGTTTTTT	CASSFLGQGEKLFF
TRBJ2-2	TRBD1	15	few	TRBV6-4	TGTGCCAGCAGCAGTGGGACAGGGGAAACCGGGGAGCTGTTTTTT	CASSSGTGETGELFF
TRBJ1-2	TRBD1	13	NA	TRBV6-5	TGTGCCAGCAGGGGACAGGCCGCCTATGGCTACACCTTC	CASRGQAAYGYTF
TRBJ2-2	TRBD2	16	once	TRBV24-1	TGTGCCACCAGTGATTTGCGGGCGGGAGTTCACGGGGAGCTGTTTTTT	CATSDLRAGVHGELFF
TRBJ1-2	NA	13	NA	TRBV5-4	TGTGCCAGCAGCCCCCGGGGGGGCTATGGCTACACCTTC	CASSPRGGYGYTF